This T cell receptor beta chain is from a study of shared clonotypes between healthy human individuals. Across the study: There were three CD4 naive, three CD4 memory, two CD8 naive and one CD8 memory plates per donor.

Every immunoSEQ plate was one replicate of a subset's evenly spread DNA. Profiling relied on immunoSEQ multiplex PCR, and the TCRdb table lists in-frame clones only, not all of them. The profile covers some 2,500,000 clones, with roughly 93% appearing a single time and about 0.39% taken by the ten largest. To note about this clone: As yet, its antigen is unknown. Other DNA sequences in this sample translate to the same CDR3.

Findings and limits, study-wide: Tissue TCR repertoires likely differ from these blood-only repertoires. The study found roughly 5% of naive CD4 clonotypes shared across several donors.

Trimming pared 3 bases from V and 6 bases from J, leaving 5 bases between. CDR1 is KGHSH and CDR2 is LQKENI in the germline V gene. The CDR3 is 11 amino acids. The specimen sequenced was naive CD4+ T cells from PBMCs. Subset reported: CD45RA+ positively selected. This clonotype originated in a man between 18 and 35 years old in good health. Some clones in this sample may be carry-over from other donors' samples. V and J are TRBV18 and TRBJ1-1; D gene unclear. CDR3 sequence reads: CASSPGPEAFF. CDR3 nucleotides: TGTGCCAGCTCACCGGGTCCTGAAGCTTTCTTT.